The rows below give T cell receptor beta chains drawn from one sample of a study of Ad26.COV2.S vaccination and SARS-CoV-2 variants. TCRdb keeps only in-frame clones here, not all; method: immunoSEQ multiplex PCR. Of roughly 420,000 clones in the sample, approximately 88% were seen once. This specimen consisted of peripheral blood, obtained in a trial of Ad26.COV2.S vaccine versus placebo. These receptors all come from a person between 18 and 60 years old who received the Ad26.COV2.S COVID-19 vaccine or a placebo. Each CDR3 is given with its conserved first and last residue. A D gene is named only where the DNA matches it firmly. Part of the rows lack a size; the others show once, few, many or a class for expanded clones.

TRBV7-9	TRBJ2-5	-	-	CASRTRRTGQETQYF	TGTGCCAGCAGGACTAGAAGGACAGGACAAGAGACCCAGTACTTC
TRBV7-8	TRBJ1-6	-	-	CASSPRTSRQGGDSPLHF	TGTGCCAGCAGCCCTCGGACAAGTCGCCAGGGAGGGGATTCACCCCTCCACTTT
TRBV28	TRBJ2-3	once	-	CASSPGGTDTQYF	TGTGCCAGCAGCCCAGGGGGCACAGATACGCAGTATTTT
TRBV12-2	TRBJ1-5	once	-	CASRLAGTGQRNQPQHF	TGTGCAAGTCGCTTAGCGGGGACAGGACAGCGGAATCAGCCCCAGCATTTT
TRBV7-9	TRBJ1-1	-	-	CASSLVTGYRENTEAFF	TGTGCCAGCAGCTTAGTGACAGGTTACCGCGAGAACACTGAAGCTTTCTTT
TRBV7-9	TRBJ2-6	-	-	CASSASWVAGANVLTF	TGTGCCAGCAGCGCCTCATGGGTTGCTGGGGCCAACGTCCTGACTTTC
TRBV27	TRBJ1-1	-	-	CASSTRTGTLEAFF	TGTGCCAGCAGTACCCGAACCGGGACATTAGAAGCTTTCTTT
TRBV3-1/TRBV3-2	TRBJ2-5	-	TRBD2	CASTPGLVGVETQYF	TGTGCCAGCACCCCCGGACTAGTGGGGGTCGAGACCCAGTACTTC
TRBV5-4	TRBJ2-7	many	-	CASSLAATSEYEQYF	TGTGCCAGCAGCTTGGCCGCGACTAGTGAGTACGAGCAGTACTTC
TRBV13	TRBJ2-7	once	TRBD1	CASSPGQGSYEQYF	TGTGCCAGCAGCCCGGGACAGGGTTCCTACGAGCAGTACTTC
TRBV6-5	TRBJ1-6	-	TRBD1	CASRSTGANSPLHF	TGTGCCAGCAGGTCGACAGGGGCTAATTCACCCCTCCACTTT
TRBV28	TRBJ1-3	-	-	CASSFTSSGNTIYF	TGTGCCAGCAGTTTTACAAGCTCTGGAAACACCATATATTTT
TRBV27	TRBJ1-6	-	TRBD1	CASSFQGAGSPLHF	TGTGCCAGCAGTTTTCAGGGGGCCGGGTCACCCCTCCACTTT
TRBV6-4	TRBJ2-7	-	TRBD2	CASSLLAGASYEQYF	TGTGCCAGCAGCCTACTAGCGGGGGCATCCTACGAGCAGTACTTC
TRBV6-4	TRBJ1-1	-	-	CASSDEGGLEAFF	TGTGCCAGCAGTGACGAGGGAGGGCTTGAAGCTTTCTTT
TRBV7-2	TRBJ2-2	once	-	CASSRGPGINTGELFF	TGTGCCAGCAGTAGGGGACCGGGGATTAACACCGGGGAGCTGTTTTTT
TRBV2	TRBJ1-5	-	-	CASSSMGGARSNQPQHF	TGTGCCAGCAGTTCCATGGGGGGGGCTAGGAGCAATCAGCCCCAGCATTTT
TRBV29-1	TRBJ2-1	-	-	CSVEPGTGNYNEQFF	TGCAGCGTTGAACCCGGGACTGGAAACTACAATGAGCAGTTCTTC
TRBV9	TRBJ2-7	-	-	CASSVGISYEQYF	TGTGCCAGCAGCGTAGGGATTTCCTACGAGCAGTACTTC
TRBV28	TRBJ2-7	-	-	CASRVGGLGEQYF	TGTGCCAGCAGAGTGGGGGGGCTTGGTGAGCAGTACTTC
TRBV2	TRBJ1-1	once	-	CASSEAAGWGTEAFF	TGTGCCAGCAGTGAAGCGGCAGGATGGGGGACTGAAGCTTTCTTT